This entry is about one T cell receptor (beta chain). Its antigen is as yet unknown. Germline assignment: CDR1 ENHRY and CDR2 SYGVKD. V lost 2 bases and J 4 bases, leaving 8 bases between the germline ends. The CDR3 length is 13 residues. This entry belongs to a study of STAT5B mutations in CD4+ large granular lymphocyte leukemia. The overall study: Among healthy donors, a particular HLA allele went with more CDR3 'QG' motifs. Study-level findings and limits: Compared with healthy controls (2/35), patient top clones favored TRBV06 (8/27). Without putative leukemic clones, patient CD4-sorted repertoires remained more clonal than healthy CD4+ repertoires.

Sequencing was at survey level. The repertoire was sequenced with immunoSEQ multiplex PCR; TCRdb's copy has only in-frame clones and lacks some. Of 30,000 to 35,000 clones listed, approximately 71% are singletons. Specimen: CD4+ T cells from blood buffy coats. The receptor was derived from a human donor in good health. The chain combines TRBV10-3 with TRBJ1-2; D perhaps matches TRBD1 (5 bases). For the CDR3, the DNA is TGTGCCATCAGTGAGGTAGGGACCTATGGCTACACCTTC. Amino acids: CAISEVGTYGYTF.